This is a list of T cell receptor beta chains from one sample in a study of sequential checkpoint blockade in melanoma. Repertoires were generated with immunoSEQ multiplex PCR, while TCRdb's copy carries only in-frame clones and drops some. The sample includes 12,000 or so clones, roughly four fifths of them seen just once. The source was CD8+ T cells sorted from blood (inferred from file names), collected from a patient given nivolumab and ipilimumab in sequence. The receptors were sampled from a human donor with melanoma. The CDR3 runs from the conserved cysteine through the conserved F or W. A D gene is named only where the DNA matches it firmly. Size is stated for part of the rows, as once, few or many counts, or as a class when the clone is expanded.

d_gene: .
v_gene: TRBV5-4
j_gene: TRBJ2-3
abundance: .
CDR3aa: CASSSRGATDTQYF
CDR3nt: TGTGCCAGCAGCTCACGGGGGGCGACGGATACGCAGTATTTT

d_gene: .
v_gene: TRBV16
j_gene: TRBJ1-2
abundance: few
CDR3aa: CASSQLVYGYTF
CDR3nt: TGTGCCAGCAGCCAATTAGTCTATGGCTACACCTTC

d_gene: .
v_gene: TRBV11-2
j_gene: TRBJ2-7
abundance: .
CDR3aa: CASSGAGPMSSYEQYF
CDR3nt: TGTGCCAGCAGCGGGGCGGGACCGATGAGCTCCTACGAGCAGTACTTC

d_gene: .
v_gene: TRBV19
j_gene: TRBJ2-3
abundance: .
CDR3aa: CASTTSFGGMVASTDTQYF
CDR3nt: TGTGCCAGTACCACGTCCTTTGGCGGGATGGTCGCGAGCACAGATACGCAGTATTTT

d_gene: .
v_gene: TRBV4-3
j_gene: TRBJ2-7
abundance: .
CDR3aa: CASSQGRAAYEQYF
CDR3nt: TGCGCCAGCAGCCAAGGCAGGGCAGCCTACGAGCAGTACTTC

d_gene: TRBD2
v_gene: TRBV6-5
j_gene: TRBJ2-1
abundance: .
CDR3aa: CASSQGLASDNEQFF
CDR3nt: TGTGCCAGCAGTCAAGGACTAGCGAGCGACAATGAGCAGTTCTTC

d_gene: .
v_gene: TRBV13
j_gene: TRBJ1-1
abundance: .
CDR3aa: CASSSGHPNTEAFF
CDR3nt: TGTGCCAGCAGCTCGGGACACCCGAACACTGAAGCTTTCTTT

d_gene: .
v_gene: TRBV27
j_gene: TRBJ1-5
abundance: .
CDR3aa: CASREVGDTSSNQPQHF
CDR3nt: TGTGCCAGCAGAGAGGTGGGGGACACCTCTAGCAATCAGCCCCAGCATTTT

d_gene: .
v_gene: TRBV27
j_gene: TRBJ1-1
abundance: .
CDR3aa: CASSLNVGGGHTEAFF
CDR3nt: TGTGCCAGCAGTTTAAATGTAGGGGGAGGGCACACTGAAGCTTTCTTT

d_gene: TRBD1
v_gene: TRBV28
j_gene: TRBJ1-2
abundance: .
CDR3aa: CASRTTGTGDGYTF
CDR3nt: TGTGCCAGCAGGACGACCGGGACAGGGGATGGCTACACCTTC

d_gene: TRBD1
v_gene: TRBV11-2
j_gene: TRBJ2-3
abundance: .
CDR3aa: CASSFPRDRASDTQYF
CDR3nt: TGTGCCAGCAGCTTCCCCAGGGACAGGGCGTCAGATACGCAGTATTTT

d_gene: .
v_gene: TRBV6-4
j_gene: TRBJ2-6
abundance: .
CDR3aa: CASSENSISGANVLTF
CDR3nt: TGTGCCAGCAGTGAAAACTCTATCTCAGGGGCCAACGTCCTGACTTTC

d_gene: TRBD1
v_gene: TRBV4-1
j_gene: TRBJ2-1
abundance: .
CDR3aa: CASSRGQLDYNEQFF
CDR3nt: TGCGCCAGCAGCCGGGGACAGTTAGATTACAATGAGCAGTTCTTC

d_gene: TRBD2
v_gene: TRBV25-1
j_gene: TRBJ2-1
abundance: .
CDR3aa: CASSPGLVNEQFF
CDR3nt: TGTGCCAGCAGCCCGGGACTAGTCAATGAGCAGTTCTTC

d_gene: TRBD1
v_gene: TRBV4-1
j_gene: TRBJ2-7
abundance: .
CDR3aa: CASSQEQGSSYEQYF
CDR3nt: TGCGCCAGCAGCCAAGAACAGGGGAGCTCCTACGAGCAGTACTTC

d_gene: .
v_gene: TRBV19
j_gene: TRBJ2-7
abundance: .
CDR3aa: CASSSLERIYEQYF
CDR3nt: TGTGCCAGTAGTTCCCTCGAGCGGATTTACGAGCAGTACTTC

d_gene: .
v_gene: TRBV19
j_gene: TRBJ2-2
abundance: .
CDR3aa: CASSPTGSNTGELFF
CDR3nt: TGTGCCAGTAGCCCGACAGGCTCGAACACCGGGGAGCTGTTTTTT

d_gene: TRBD1
v_gene: TRBV6-5
j_gene: TRBJ2-7
abundance: .
CDR3aa: CASSNGQGSEQYF
CDR3nt: TGTGCCAGCAGCAACGGACAGGGGAGCGAGCAGTACTTC

d_gene: .
v_gene: TRBV6-1
j_gene: TRBJ1-2
abundance: .
CDR3aa: CASSAVGYTF
CDR3nt: TGTGCCAGCAGTGCGGTTGGCTACACCTTC

d_gene: .
v_gene: TRBV5-1
j_gene: TRBJ2-5
abundance: few
CDR3aa: CASSREVGPAETQYF
CDR3nt: TGCGCCAGCAGCCGCGAGGTAGGCCCGGCGGAGACCCAGTACTTC

d_gene: TRBD1
v_gene: TRBV6-4
j_gene: TRBJ2-7
abundance: few
CDR3aa: CASSVTQGDSYEQYF
CDR3nt: TGTGCCAGCAGTGTAACCCAGGGGGACTCCTACGAGCAGTACTTC

d_gene: .
v_gene: TRBV28
j_gene: TRBJ2-1
abundance: .
CDR3aa: CASRPVVDWRADYNEQFF
CDR3nt: TGTGCCAGCAGGCCGGTAGTCGATTGGAGGGCCGACTACAATGAGCAGTTCTTC

d_gene: .
v_gene: TRBV19
j_gene: TRBJ1-2
abundance: .
CDR3aa: CASSIGGGNYGYTF
CDR3nt: TGTGCCAGTAGTATAGGCGGGGGAAACTATGGCTACACCTTC

d_gene: .
v_gene: TRBV15
j_gene: TRBJ2-1
abundance: .
CDR3aa: CATSSPGKSSYNEQFF
CDR3nt: TGTGCCACCAGCAGTCCAGGAAAGAGCTCCTACAATGAGCAGTTCTTC

d_gene: .
v_gene: TRBV9
j_gene: TRBJ2-2
abundance: once
CDR3aa: CASRDSSNTGELFF
CDR3nt: TGTGCCAGCAGGGACAGTTCAAACACCGGGGAGCTGTTTTTT

d_gene: TRBD2
v_gene: TRBV11-2
j_gene: TRBJ2-7
abundance: few
CDR3aa: CASSAVAGVTLEQYF
CDR3nt: TGTGCCAGCAGCGCCGTAGCGGGAGTTACCTTGGAGCAGTACTTC

d_gene: TRBD2
v_gene: TRBV7-2
j_gene: TRBJ2-7
abundance: .
CDR3aa: CASSSDSGGFYEQYF
CDR3nt: TGTGCCAGCAGCTCTGATAGCGGGGGGTTCTACGAGCAGTACTTC

d_gene: TRBD2
v_gene: TRBV2
j_gene: TRBJ2-5
abundance: .
CDR3aa: CASSTMTSGRADGETQYF
CDR3nt: TGTGCCAGCAGTACCATGACTAGCGGGAGGGCCGATGGTGAGACCCAGTACTTC

d_gene: TRBD1
v_gene: TRBV7-2
j_gene: TRBJ2-7
abundance: .
CDR3aa: CASSLSGTGAYEQYF
CDR3nt: TGTGCCAGCAGCTTAAGTGGGACAGGGGCCTACGAGCAGTACTTC

d_gene: TRBD1
v_gene: TRBV27
j_gene: TRBJ1-1
abundance: .
CDR3aa: CASSSDRGLGTEAFF
CDR3nt: TGTGCCAGCAGTTCCGACAGGGGGCTGGGCACTGAAGCTTTCTTT

d_gene: TRBD1
v_gene: TRBV5-1
j_gene: TRBJ2-1
abundance: .
CDR3aa: CASSLAGQDSYNEQFF
CDR3nt: TGCGCCAGCAGCTTGGCGGGACAGGATTCCTACAATGAGCAGTTCTTC

d_gene: TRBD1
v_gene: TRBV19
j_gene: TRBJ2-7
abundance: .
CDR3aa: CASSAGTGGLYEQYF
CDR3nt: TGTGCCAGTAGTGCCGGGACAGGGGGCCTCTACGAGCAGTACTTC

d_gene: TRBD1
v_gene: TRBV29-1
j_gene: TRBJ1-1
abundance: .
CDR3aa: CSGLGGEGTEAFF
CDR3nt: TGCAGCGGCCTAGGGGGCGAGGGGACTGAAGCTTTCTTT

d_gene: .
v_gene: TRBV19
j_gene: TRBJ2-1
abundance: .
CDR3aa: CASSISLAVYNEQFF
CDR3nt: TGTGCCAGTAGTATCTCTCTAGCAGTCTACAATGAGCAGTTCTTC

d_gene: TRBD2
v_gene: TRBV5-1
j_gene: TRBJ2-1
abundance: .
CDR3aa: CASSLQREPELPPKYNEQFF
CDR3nt: TGCGCCAGCAGCTTGCAGCGGGAGCCGGAGCTTCCTCCTAAGTACAATGAGCAGTTCTTC

d_gene: TRBD2
v_gene: TRBV9
j_gene: TRBJ2-1
abundance: .
CDR3aa: CASSALSGREGEQFF
CDR3nt: TGTGCCAGCAGCGCCCTTAGCGGGAGAGAGGGTGAGCAGTTCTTC

d_gene: TRBD1
v_gene: TRBV5-1
j_gene: TRBJ2-7
abundance: .
CDR3aa: CASSLGDRGGEQYF
CDR3nt: TGCGCCAGCAGCTTGGGGGACAGGGGCGGCGAGCAGTACTTC

d_gene: .
v_gene: TRBV9
j_gene: TRBJ2-5
abundance: once
CDR3aa: CASSVGQETRETQYF
CDR3nt: TGTGCCAGCAGCGTAGGACAGGAGACGAGGGAGACCCAGTACTTC

d_gene: .
v_gene: TRBV12-5
j_gene: TRBJ1-5
abundance: .
CDR3aa: CASGFGVEQPQHF
CDR3nt: TGTGCTAGTGGTTTTGGAGTTGAACAGCCCCAGCATTTT

d_gene: TRBD1
v_gene: TRBV5-5
j_gene: TRBJ1-6
abundance: few
CDR3aa: CASSWGTGPPLHF
CDR3nt: TGTGCCAGCAGCTGGGGGACAGGACCACCCCTCCACTTT

d_gene: .
v_gene: TRBV27
j_gene: TRBJ1-2
abundance: .
CDR3aa: CASSPGGQGYGYTF
CDR3nt: TGTGCCAGCAGTCCGGGGGGACAAGGCTATGGCTACACCTTC

d_gene: TRBD1
v_gene: TRBV2
j_gene: TRBJ1-5
abundance: .
CDR3aa: CASGRGRSGSNQPQHF
CDR3nt: TGTGCCAGCGGCAGGGGGCGCTCGGGGAGCAATCAGCCCCAGCATTTT

d_gene: .
v_gene: TRBV7-9
j_gene: TRBJ2-7
abundance: once
CDR3aa: CASSLDRVGLRYEQYF
CDR3nt: TGTGCCAGCAGCCTTGATAGGGTGGGGCTAAGATACGAGCAGTACTTC

d_gene: .
v_gene: TRBV9
j_gene: TRBJ2-1
abundance: .
CDR3aa: CASSSAARNEQFF
CDR3nt: TGTGCCAGCAGCTCCGCGGCGCGGAATGAGCAGTTCTTC